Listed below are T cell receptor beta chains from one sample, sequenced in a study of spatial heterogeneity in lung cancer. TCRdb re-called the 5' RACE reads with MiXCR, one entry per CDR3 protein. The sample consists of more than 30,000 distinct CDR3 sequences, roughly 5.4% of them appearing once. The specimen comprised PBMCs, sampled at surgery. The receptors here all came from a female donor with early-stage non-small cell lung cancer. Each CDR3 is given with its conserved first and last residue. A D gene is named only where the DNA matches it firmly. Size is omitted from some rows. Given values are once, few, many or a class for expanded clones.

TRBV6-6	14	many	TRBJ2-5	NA	CASSYQTSRGTQYF	TGTGCCAGCAGTTACCAGACTAGTCGGGGGACCCAGTACTTC
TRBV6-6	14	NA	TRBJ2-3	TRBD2	CASWGTSDTDTQYF	TGTGCCAGCTGGGGCACTAGCGATACAGATACGCAGTATTTT
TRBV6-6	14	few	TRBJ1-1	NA	CASRVPGANTEAFF	TGTGCCAGCAGGGTACCAGGGGCGAACACTGAAGCTTTCTTT
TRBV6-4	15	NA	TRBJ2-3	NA	CASSETTTSTDTQYF	TGTGCCAGCAGTGAAACAACTACTAGCACAGATACGCAGTATTTT
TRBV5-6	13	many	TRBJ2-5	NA	CASSLRTGETQYF	TGTGCCAGCAGCTTGCGGACTGGGGAGACCCAGTACTTC
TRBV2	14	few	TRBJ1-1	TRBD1	CASSGGQVNTEAFF	TGTGCCAGCAGTGGGGGACAGGTGAACACTGAAGCTTTCTTT
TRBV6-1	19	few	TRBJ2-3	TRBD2	CASSEAGAGSGGAQDTQYF	TGTGCCAGCAGTGAAGCGGGTGCGGGAAGCGGGGGGGCACAAGATACGCAGTATTTT
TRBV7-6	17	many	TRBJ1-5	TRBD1	CASSQYPGTGGNQPQHF	TGTGCCAGCAGCCAGTACCCAGGGACAGGGGGCAATCAGCCCCAGCATTTT
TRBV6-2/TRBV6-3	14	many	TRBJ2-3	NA	CASSYTQGVDTQYF	TGTGCCAGCAGTTACACCCAAGGGGTAGATACGCAGTATTTT
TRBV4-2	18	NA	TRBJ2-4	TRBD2	CASSQHPGGTSAKNIQYF	TGTGCCAGCAGCCAGCACCCCGGGGGGACCTCAGCCAAAAACATTCAGTACTTC
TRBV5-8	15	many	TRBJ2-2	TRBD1	CASSSGQSNTGELFF	TGTGCCAGCAGCTCGGGACAGTCGAACACCGGGGAGCTGTTTTTT
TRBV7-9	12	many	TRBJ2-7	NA	CASSPDGYEQYF	TGTGCCAGCAGCCCCGACGGATACGAGCAGTACTTC
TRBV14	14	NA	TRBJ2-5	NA	CASSRGTVVGTQYF	TGTGCCAGCAGCCGCGGGACAGTGGTTGGGACCCAGTACTTC
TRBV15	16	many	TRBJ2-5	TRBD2	CATSRGLAGGVKTQYF	TGTGCCACCAGCAGGGGACTAGCGGGGGGTGTAAAGACCCAGTACTTC
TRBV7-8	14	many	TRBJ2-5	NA	CASSSRARGQTQYF	TGTGCCAGCAGCTCGAGAGCCCGTGGGCAGACCCAGTACTTC
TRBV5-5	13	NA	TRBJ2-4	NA	CASSLGPKNIQYF	TGTGCCAGCAGCCTTGGACCCAAAAACATTCAGTACTTC
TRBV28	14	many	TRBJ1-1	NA	CASPGAGANTEAFF	TGTGCCAGCCCCGGTGCAGGGGCAAACACTGAAGCTTTCTTT